The source of this T cell receptor (beta chain) is a study of cytomegalovirus exposure and HLA in healthy donors. The ends lost 6 bases at V and 4 bases at J; junction bases unmatched: 4. CDR1 is MNHEY and CDR2 is SMNVEV in the germline V gene (reference sequence). This CDR3 has 15 residues. A remark on this clone: Its antigen is undetermined.

Whole-study results and caveats: High sensitivity and specificity were reportedly achieved when the classifier diagnosed cytomegalovirus status. In vitro testing confirmed a few CMV-associated chains as specific for CMV antigens. Per a prior analysis, the majority of TCR beta V segments were productive roughly 87% or roughly 30% of the time.

In the PCR, 60 Vbeta and 13 Jbeta primers were used. Libraries were prepared by immunoSEQ multiplex PCR; TCRdb keeps only in-frame clonotypes and omits some of them. The profile shows around 190,000 clones, around three quarters of them singletons. The receptor was isolated from a man younger than 45 in good health and CMV-seronegative. This rearrangement joins TRBV27 to TRBJ2-5, with TRBD2 matching 14 bases. The sequenced sample was PBMCs. CDR3 sequence (DNA): TGTGCCAGCAGAGGACTAGCGGGAGGCTTAGAGACCCAGTACTTC. Protein product: CASRGLAGGLETQYF.